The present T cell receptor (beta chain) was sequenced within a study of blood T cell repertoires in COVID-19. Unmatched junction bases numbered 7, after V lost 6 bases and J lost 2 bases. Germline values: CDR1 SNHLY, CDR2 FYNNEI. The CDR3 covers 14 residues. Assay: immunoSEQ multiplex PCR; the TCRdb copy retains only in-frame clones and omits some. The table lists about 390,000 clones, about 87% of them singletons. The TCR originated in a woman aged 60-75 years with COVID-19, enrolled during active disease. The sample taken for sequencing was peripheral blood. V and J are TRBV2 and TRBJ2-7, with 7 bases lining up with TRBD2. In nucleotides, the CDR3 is TGTGCCAGCAGCGGTGGCCGGGGGGCCTACGAGCAGTACTTC. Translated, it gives CASSGGRGAYEQYF.